The text below deals with one T cell receptor beta chain. Its antigen is not known. The data were taken from a study of cytomegalovirus exposure and HLA in healthy donors. At the level of the study: Most donors, just over 80% of 350 to 450 genotyped, fell in the Caucasian-associated ancestry cluster. Broader study findings: Later analysis showed most CMV-associated TCR beta chains appearing HLA-restricted. With later analysis, a missense DCLRE1C variant became linked to TCR beta V- and J-gene trimming. TRBV6-2, TRBV6-3 and some other V segments were unresolvable in 87-base-pair reads.

V shed 0 bases and J 2 bases; nucleotides not matched to a gene: 4. Per the germline V gene, CDR1 is SQVTM and CDR2 is ANQGSEA. The CDR3 consists of 16 residues. The PCR ran on 60 Vbeta and 13 Jbeta primers. Libraries were prepared by immunoSEQ multiplex PCR; TCRdb keeps only in-frame clonotypes and omits some of them. The sample lists about 160,000 clones, 65% to 80% occurring once. The sequenced sample was PBMCs. This chain links TRBV29-1 with TRBJ2-1; 10 nucleotides align to TRBD2. This TCR was sampled from a man aged 35 to 55 in good health and CMV-seronegative. In nucleotides, the CDR3 is TGCAGCGTTGAAGATCCTGGACTAGCGGCCTACAATGAGCAGTTCTTC. Its translation: CSVEDPGLAAYNEQFF.